The 25 T cell receptor beta chains listed next were all sequenced from one sample in a study of tumor-infiltrating lymphocytes in glioblastoma multiforme. TCRB libraries came from RNA via three nested multiplex PCR rounds. TCRdb reprocessed the multiplex PCR reads via MiXCR and lists one record per CDR3 protein. This sample has about 11,000 distinct CDR3 sequences, with roughly 70% found just once. The sample taken for sequencing was brain tumor tissue. These receptors came from a male donor with glioblastoma.

Comment on this clonotype: A much larger clone lies a single base off, so this may be a read error. CDR3 protein: CSADPPLGGGKLFF. Here the CDR3 DNA reads TGCAGTGCGGACCCCCCCCTTGGGGGGGGAAAACTGTTTTTT. The rearrangement uses TRBV20-1 and TRBJ1-4; D is possibly TRBD1 (5 bases). The germline V and J ends were trimmed by 6 bases and 10 bases, with 21 bases remaining between them. The CDR3 length is 14 residues. Germline V lookup: CDR1 DFQATT, CDR2 SNEGSKA (reference sequence).

Comments on this clonotype: One end of the junction varies from germline; a read error may be responsible. The chain joins TRBV28 to TRBJ1-5, with TRBD1 matching 8 bases. Germline loops: CDR1 MDHEN, CDR2 SYDVKM. This CDR3 comprises 12 residues. The CDR3 region is CVSSSGGQPQHF. CDR3 nucleotides: TGTGTCAGCAGTTCAGGGGGCCAGCCCCAACATTTT.

As regards this clonotype: No conserved phenylalanine or tryptophan ends this CDR3, so it is likely a read error. The chain recombines TRBV20-1 with TRBJ2-2; TRBD1 might be the D (6 bases). Germline CDR1 is DFQATT and CDR2 is SNEGSKA (reference sequence). V lost 3 bases and J 3 bases, leaving 17 bases between the germline ends. The CDR3 is 16 amino acids. The CDR3 region is CSASPGHGADTGELFI. CDR3 DNA sequence: TGCAGTGCTAGCCCGGGACACGGAGCGGACACCGGGGAGCTGTTTATT.

In this sample, this clonotype turned up a few times. Germline is not matched at one junction end, which may reflect a read error. This CDR3 reads CAGSLGLAGDIDEQFF. In DNA, the CDR3 is TGTGCCGGCAGCTTAGGACTAGCGGGAGACATCGATGAGCAGTTCTTC. The rearrangement joins TRBV7-9 to TRBJ2-1; TRBD2 matches 13 bases. CDR3 size: 16 residues. The V gene's germline CDR1 is SEHNR and CDR2 FQNEAQ (reference sequence). The complete variable domain, with remaining parts taken from reference TRBV7-9 and TRBJ2-1, reads DTGVSQNPRHKITKRGQNVTFRCDPISEHNRLYWYRQTLGQGPEFLTYFQNEAQLEKSRLLSDRFSAERPKGSFSTLEIQRTEQGDSAMYLCAGSLGLAGDIDEQFFGPGTRLTVL.

The table lists this clonotype with a few counts. At one boundary the junction diverges from the germline segment, which might be a read error. The V call is TRBV30, the J call TRBJ1-1, with a possible D match to TRBD1 (6 bases). The germline V gene has CDR1 GTSNPN and CDR2 SVGIG (reference sequence). The CDR3 covers 12 residues. CDR3 sequence reads: CAWNRDHTEASF. Here the CDR3 DNA reads TGTGCCTGGAACAGGGACCACACTGAAGCTTCCTTT.

The rearrangement uses TRBV29-1 and TRBJ1-5, with a possible D match to TRBD1 (6 bases). The V gene lost 7 bases and the J gene lost 2 bases, with 12 bases spanning the gap. In germline, CDR1 is SQVTM, CDR2 ANQGSEA. CDR3 length: 13 amino acids. The CDR3 region has the DNA TGCAGCGCGACAGGAGGTGGCAATCAGCCCCAGCATTTT. The encoded protein is CSATGGGNQPQHF.

Details on this clonotype: Lacking the conserved final phenylalanine or tryptophan, this CDR3 likely reflects a read error. The DNA is omitted, as the CDR3 cannot be located on it reliably, and the CDR3 follows TCRdb's listing. The chain couples TRBV4-1 to TRBJ1-2; the D call TRBD1 from the table was never checked on the DNA. Germline CDR1 reads MGHRA; CDR2 reads YSYEKL. The CDR3 is made up of 16 amino acids, end residues included. The CDR3 region is CASSQDRYRGNYGYIL.

V and J are TRBV10-1 and TRBJ2-1; possible D gene TRBD2, 6 bases. V lost 6 bases and J 3 bases, leaving 15 bases between the germline ends. The CDR3 runs to 15 residues. CDR1 is WNHNN and CDR2 is SYGVQD in the germline V gene (reference sequence). CDR3: CASSPPGVGYNEQFF. The CDR3 nucleotides are TGCGCCAGCAGCCCCCCGGGGGTTGGCTACAATGAGCAGTTCTTC.

This clonotype came up a few times. Germline is not matched at one junction end, which may reflect a read error. CDR3 in amino acids: CASSLWSGQVGAFF. In nucleotides, the CDR3 is TGTGCCAGTAGCTTATGGTCAGGGCAGGTCGGAGCTTTCTTT. The gene calls are TRBV11-2 and TRBJ1-1; maybe TRBD1 (5 bases). The CDR3 covers 14 residues. Germline CDR1 reads SGHAT; CDR2 reads FQNNGV.

A remark on this clonotype: Germline is not matched at one junction end, which may reflect a read error. This chain joins TRBV11-3 and TRBJ2-2, with 9 bases that match TRBD2. The germline gives CDR1 SGHNT, CDR2 YENEEA. The CDR3 runs to 18 residues. CDR3 nucleotides: TGTACCAGCAGCACCACCTCCAGATTAGCGGGAGAAACCGGGGAGCTGGTTTTT. Amino acids: CTSSTTSRLAGETGELVF.

This clonotype was seen just once. As the CDR3 is not closed by the conserved phenylalanine or tryptophan, this likely results from a read error. The chain uses TRBV5-1 and TRBJ2-3, with a weak D call TRBD1 (5 bases). CDR1 is SGHRS, CDR2 YFSETQ, per germline. The CDR3 is 14 amino acids. CDR3 sequence reads: CASIQDRHTGTQYL. The CDR3 nucleotides read TGCGCCAGCATCCAGGACCGACACACAGGTACGCAGTATTTA.

The chain links TRBV29-1 to TRBJ2-1; no clear D. Germline CDR1 SQVTM, CDR2 ANQGSEA. CDR3 length equals 16 residues. V was trimmed by 2 bases and J by 2 bases, leaving 16 bases between them. CDR3 loop: CSVEPPDRAAYNEQFF. As DNA, the CDR3 is TGCAGCGTTGAACCCCCCGACCGCGCGGCCTACAATGAGCAGTTCTTC.

This chain uses TRBV5-1 with TRBJ1-2; TRBD1 matches at 8 bases. Germline assignment: CDR1 SGHRS and CDR2 YFSETQ. This CDR3 comprises 15 residues. V gave up 7 bases and J gave up 13 bases; unmatched junction bases: 21. The CDR3 nucleotides read TGCGCCAGCGCTGTGAGGGATAGGGACCATCAGGGGGCCACCTTC. Amino acid sequence: CASAVRDRDHQGATF.

As to this clonotype: Its ends do not fully match the called genes, so a read error is possible. V is TRBV20-1 and J is TRBJ2-1; perhaps TRBD1 as D (5 bases). The CDR3 length is 14 residues. The V gene's germline CDR1 is DFQATT and CDR2 SNEGSKA (reference sequence). CDR3 DNA sequence: TGCGGTGCTAGAGTCCCACGGACGGACAATGGGCAGTTCTTC. It is translated as CGARVPRTDNGQFF.

Concerning this clonotype: The junction departs from germline at one end; a sequencing error may be responsible. This chain connects TRBV20-1 to TRBJ2-3, with 15 bases identical to TRBD2. The CDR3 spans 20 residues. Germline V gives CDR1 DFQATT, CDR2 SNEGSKA (reference sequence). CDR3 DNA: TGCTGTGCTAGTCGCCCCGGACTAGCGGGAGGGCCGAGTATCACAGATACACAGTATTTT. This encodes CCASRPGLAGGPSITDTQYF.

This clonotype is deemed medium-sized. This rearrangement joins TRBV20-1 to TRBJ2-7; tentatively, D is TRBD1 (6 bases). Trimming shortened V by 6 bases and J by 5 bases, and 17 bases separated the two germline ends. The germline V gene encodes CDR1 DFQATT and CDR2 SNEGSKA (reference sequence). The CDR3 runs to 13 residues. The CDR3 nucleotides read TGCAGTGCCCGAGGGGGAGATTTGAACGAGCAGTACTTC. It encodes CSARGGDLNEQYF.

As regards this clonotype: An end of the junction differs from the germline gene, which may be a read error. The rearrangement uses TRBV6-2 or TRBV6-3 and TRBJ2-1; TRBD2 might be the D (6 bases). Germline values: CDR1 MNHEY, CDR2 SVGEGT. CDR3 size: 16 residues. The CDR3 region has the DNA TGTGCCGGCAGTTGCTCAGGCGGGGCTCTCTACAATGAGCAGTTCTTC. Translating gives CAGSCSGGALYNEQFF.

At least ten counts were recorded for this clonotype. The chain uses TRBV6-2 or TRBV6-3 and TRBJ1-2, with TRBD1 matching 7 bases. The CDR3 has 14 amino acids. J was trimmed by 4 bases and V by 5 bases; bases with no gene match: 7. Germline V lookup: CDR1 MNHEY, CDR2 SVGEGT. CDR3 in amino acids: CASSPGQRFYGYTF. The CDR3 DNA reads TGTGCCAGCAGTCCGGGACAGCGATTCTATGGCTACACCTTC.

Remarks on this clonotype: Germline and junction disagree at one end, which may indicate a read error. This chain connects TRBV14 to TRBJ2-3; 8 nucleotides match TRBD1. The germline V gene has CDR1 SGHDN and CDR2 FVKESK. The length of the CDR3 is 15 residues. The CDR3 nucleotides read TGTGCCAGCAGCCCTACAGGGGGTGGCACAGATGCGCAGTATTTC. It yields the protein CASSPTGGGTDAQYF.

The chain carries TRBV20-1 and TRBJ2-3; no reliable D call. Germline CDR1 reads DFQATT; CDR2 reads SNEGSKA (reference sequence). V was pared by 3 bases and J by 5 bases, with 9 bases between. There are 12 residues in the CDR3. The CDR3 region is CSARADIDTQYF. DNA for the CDR3: TGCAGTGCTAGGGCAGACATAGATACGCAGTATTTT.

About this clonotype itself: Compared with germline, one end of the junction differs, possibly owing to a read error. This chain links TRBV10-3 with TRBJ2-1; D is unresolved. This CDR3 is 15 amino acids long. Per the germline V gene, CDR1 is ENHRY and CDR2 is SYGVKD. CDR3: CAFSESAQIPNEQFF. In DNA, the CDR3 is TGTGCCTTCAGTGAGTCAGCCCAGATACCAAATGAGCAGTTCTTC.

The chain has TRBV14 and TRBJ2-3, with TRBD2 matching 7 bases. Germline V gives CDR1 SGHDN, CDR2 FVKESK. This CDR3 has 13 amino acids. The V and J ends lost 6 bases and 10 bases, in that order; junction bases with no gene match: 10. CDR3 protein: CASSQSPGGAQYF. CDR3 coding DNA: TGTGCCAGCAGTCAATCGCCGGGAGGTGCGCAGTATTTT.

Details on this clonotype: This CDR3 is missing its conserved last phenylalanine or tryptophan, likely due to a read error. The chain is built from TRBV29-1 and TRBJ1-6, with TRBD1 matching 7 bases. The CDR3 loop spans 13 amino acids. Germline CDR1 SQVTM, CDR2 ANQGSEA. CDR3 sequence (DNA): TGCACCATTGCCAGGGACAGAGAATCACCCCTCCACTCT. It translates to CTIARDRESPLHS.

With respect to this clonotype: A junction end diverges from the germline sequence, so it may reflect a read error. V usage is TRBV29-1 and J usage is TRBJ2-5, with D maybe TRBD2 (6 bases). Germline CDR1 reads SQVTM; CDR2 reads ANQGSEA. The CDR3 sequence is 11 residues long. The CDR3, as DNA: TGTAGCCACCCCAGGAGGGAGACCCGGTACTTC. The encoded protein is CSHPRRETRYF.

The chain has TRBV11-2 and TRBJ2-1; possibly TRBD1 or TRBD2 for D (5 bases each). The CDR3 consists of 14 residues. V lost 1 base to trimming and J lost 3 bases, with 7 bases between them. Germline V gene data show CDR1 as SGHAT and CDR2 as FQNNGV. CDR3 in DNA: TGTGCCAGCAGCTTAGGGGGGATCTACAATGAGCAGTTCTTC. Its protein product is CASSLGGIYNEQFF.